The entry below gives a single T cell receptor beta chain sequence along with its context. The sample originates from a study of cytomegalovirus exposure and HLA in healthy donors. Losses at the gene ends were 8 bases for V and 8 bases for J; bases not matched to a gene: 7. CDR3 length: 12 residues. Germline V gene sequence: CDR1 SNHLY, CDR2 FYNNEI. Generated by immunoSEQ multiplex PCR, the TCRdb table keeps only in-frame clones and is missing some. The sample contains 150,000 to 200,000 clones, roughly 90% of which appear only once. Sequencing was done on a sample of PBMCs. This clonotype was obtained from a woman aged 18-29 years in good health and CMV-seropositive. The chain carries TRBV2 and TRBJ1-2; 8 bases align to TRBD1. CDR3 DNA sequence: TGTGCCAGCGGCAGACAGGGGCGCGGCTACACCTTC. Its protein product is CASGRQGRGYTF.